The clone carrying this TCR beta chain was counted only a few times. The CDR3 is 10 amino acids. Germline V gene lookup returns CDR1 SQVTM and CDR2 ANQGSEA. V lost 7 bases to trimming and J lost 15 bases; unmatched junction nucleotides: 6. Expressed TCRB transcripts were sequenced because the entire RNA isolate underwent reverse transcription. Here immunoSEQ multiplex PCR was the method, and the copy in TCRdb shows in-frame clones only, minus some. The sample gives about half a million clones, 30% of which show up once; about 0.06% is in the top ten. The data stem from a study of beta chain features in type 1 diabetes. Whole-study context: No age, gender or cell yield differences were seen between patients and healthy donors. All of the samples together had approximately 100,000,000 sorted cells examined.

Each of the sorted populations had a purity greater than 98%. The rearrangement joins TRBV29-1 to TRBJ2-1; 10 nucleotides agree with TRBD2. This sequence originates from a man younger than 35 in good health. The sample taken for sequencing was naive CD4+ T cells from blood. This CDR3 reads CSALAGRLFF. The CDR3 DNA reads as TGCAGCGCACTAGCGGGACGGCTGTTCTTC.